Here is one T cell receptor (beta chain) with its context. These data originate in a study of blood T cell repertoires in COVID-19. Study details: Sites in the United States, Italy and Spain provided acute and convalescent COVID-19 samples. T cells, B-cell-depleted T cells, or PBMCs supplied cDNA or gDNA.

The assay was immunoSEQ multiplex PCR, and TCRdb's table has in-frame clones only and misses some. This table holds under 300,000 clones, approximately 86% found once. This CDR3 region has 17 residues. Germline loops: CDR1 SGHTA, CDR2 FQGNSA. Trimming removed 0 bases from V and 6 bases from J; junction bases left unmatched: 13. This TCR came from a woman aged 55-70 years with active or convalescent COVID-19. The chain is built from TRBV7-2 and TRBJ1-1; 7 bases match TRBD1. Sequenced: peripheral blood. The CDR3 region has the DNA TGTGCCAGCAGCTTAGCCCCACGCAACAGGGGAAGCGCTGAAGCTTTCTTT. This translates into CASSLAPRNRGSAEAFF.